This T cell receptor (beta chain) was observed in a study of shared clonotypes between healthy human individuals. As defined, naive CD8 cells were CD45RO-negative and positively selected for CCR7, with terminally differentiated effector memory CD45RA+ cells excluded. Study-level findings and limits: Unshared clonotypes carried lower generation probabilities than those common to all four donors.

Of note for this clone: Its antigen is unknown.

Data came from immunoSEQ multiplex PCR; TCRdb stores just in-frame clones and leaves some out. The table lists 550,000 to 600,000 clones, 95% to 98% of them singletons, with 0.3% in the top ten. V lost 4 bases and J 8 bases, leaving 17 bases between the germline ends. This CDR3 is 15 amino acids long. The V gene's germline CDR1 is MGHRA and CDR2 YSYEKL. The chain couples TRBV4-1 to TRBJ1-4, with no clear D. The sequenced material came from naive CD8+ T cells sorted from blood. The receptor was isolated from a man aged 25 to 40 in good health. The CDR3 spells CASSLEEGLGEKLFF. The CDR3 DNA is TGCGCCAGCAGCCTCGAGGAAGGACTAGGGGAAAAACTGTTTTTT.